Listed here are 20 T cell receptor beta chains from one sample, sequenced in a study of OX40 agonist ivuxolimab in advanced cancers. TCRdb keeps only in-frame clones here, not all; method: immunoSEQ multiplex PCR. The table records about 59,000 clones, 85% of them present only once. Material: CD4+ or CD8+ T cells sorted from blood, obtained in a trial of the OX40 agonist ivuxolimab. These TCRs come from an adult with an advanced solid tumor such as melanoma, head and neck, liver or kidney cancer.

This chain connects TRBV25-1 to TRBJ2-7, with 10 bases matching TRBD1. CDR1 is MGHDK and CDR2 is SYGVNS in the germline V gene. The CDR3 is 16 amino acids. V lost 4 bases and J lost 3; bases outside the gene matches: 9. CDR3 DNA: TGTGCCAGCAGTGGTTCTGGGGACAGGGGAATCTACGAGCAGTACTTC. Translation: CASSGSGDRGIYEQYF.

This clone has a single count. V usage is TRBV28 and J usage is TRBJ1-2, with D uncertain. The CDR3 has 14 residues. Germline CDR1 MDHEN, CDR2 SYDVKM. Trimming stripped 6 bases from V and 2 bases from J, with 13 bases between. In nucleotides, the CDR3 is TGTGCCAGCAGCTTTGATGGGTCGAACTATGGCTACACCTTC. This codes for CASSFDGSNYGYTF.

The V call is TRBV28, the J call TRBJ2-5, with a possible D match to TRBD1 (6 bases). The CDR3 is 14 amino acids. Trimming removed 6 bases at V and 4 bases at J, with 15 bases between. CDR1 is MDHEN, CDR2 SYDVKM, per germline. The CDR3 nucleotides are TGTGCCAGCAGCAGGGGTTCCCGCCCAGAGACCCAGTACTTC. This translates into CASSRGSRPETQYF.

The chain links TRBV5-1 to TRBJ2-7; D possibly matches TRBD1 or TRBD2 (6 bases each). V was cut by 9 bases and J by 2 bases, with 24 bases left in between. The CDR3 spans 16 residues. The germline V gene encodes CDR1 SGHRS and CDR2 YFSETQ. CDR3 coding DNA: TGCGCCACCAGTCCACAAGGGGGACTCACTACCTACGAGCAGTACTTC. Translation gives CATSPQGGLTTYEQYF.

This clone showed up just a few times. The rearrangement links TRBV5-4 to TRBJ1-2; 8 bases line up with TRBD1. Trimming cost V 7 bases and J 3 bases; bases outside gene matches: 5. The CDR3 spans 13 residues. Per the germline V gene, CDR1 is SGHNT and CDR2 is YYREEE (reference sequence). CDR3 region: CASRGQGHYGYTF. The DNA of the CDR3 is TGTGCCAGCCGAGGACAGGGACACTATGGCTACACCTTC.

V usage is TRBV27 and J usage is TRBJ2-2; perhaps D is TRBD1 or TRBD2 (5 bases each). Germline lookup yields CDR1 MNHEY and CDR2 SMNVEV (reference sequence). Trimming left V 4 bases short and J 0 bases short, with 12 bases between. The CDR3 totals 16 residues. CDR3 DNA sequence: TGTGCCAGCAGTTCCAGGGAGAACGCGAACACCGGGGAGCTGTTTTTT. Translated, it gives CASSSRENANTGELFF.

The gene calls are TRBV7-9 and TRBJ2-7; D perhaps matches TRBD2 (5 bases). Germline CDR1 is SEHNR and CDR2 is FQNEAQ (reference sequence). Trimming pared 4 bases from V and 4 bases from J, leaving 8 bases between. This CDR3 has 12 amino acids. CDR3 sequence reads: CASSYTSYEQYF. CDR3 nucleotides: TGTGCCAGCAGCTATACTAGTTACGAGCAGTACTTC.

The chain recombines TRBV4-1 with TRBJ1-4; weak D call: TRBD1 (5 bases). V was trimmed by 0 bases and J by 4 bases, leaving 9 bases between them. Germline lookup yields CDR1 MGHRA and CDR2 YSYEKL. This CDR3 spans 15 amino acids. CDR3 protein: CASSQDPGRNEKLFF. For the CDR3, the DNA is TGCGCCAGCAGCCAAGACCCGGGGCGTAATGAAAAACTGTTTTTT.

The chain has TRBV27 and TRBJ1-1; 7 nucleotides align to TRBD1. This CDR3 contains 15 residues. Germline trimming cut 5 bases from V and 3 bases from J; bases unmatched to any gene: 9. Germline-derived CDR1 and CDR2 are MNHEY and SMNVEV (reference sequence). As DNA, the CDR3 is TGTGCCAGCAGTCCATCACGGGACAGCGACACTGAAGCTTTCTTT. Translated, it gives CASSPSRDSDTEAFF.

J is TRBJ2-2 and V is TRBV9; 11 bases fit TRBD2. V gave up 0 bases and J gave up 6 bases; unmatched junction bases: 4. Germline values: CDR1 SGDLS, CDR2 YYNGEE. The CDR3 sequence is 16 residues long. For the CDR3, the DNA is TGTGCCAGCAGCGTAGGTAGACTAGCGGGGCCCGGGGAGCTGTTTTTT. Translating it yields CASSVGRLAGPGELFF.

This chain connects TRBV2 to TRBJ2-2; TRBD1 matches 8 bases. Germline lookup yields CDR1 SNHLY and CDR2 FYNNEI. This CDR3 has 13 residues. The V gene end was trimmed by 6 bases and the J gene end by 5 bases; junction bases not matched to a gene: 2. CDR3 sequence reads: CASSGQGTGELFF. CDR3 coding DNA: TGTGCCAGCAGCGGACAGGGTACCGGGGAGCTGTTTTTT. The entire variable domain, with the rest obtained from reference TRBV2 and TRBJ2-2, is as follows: EPEVTQTPSHQVTQMGQEVILRCVPISNHLYFYWYRQILGQKVEFLVSFYNNEISEKSEIFDDQFSVERPDGSNFTLKIRSTKLEDSAMYFCASSGQGTGELFFGEGSRLTVL.

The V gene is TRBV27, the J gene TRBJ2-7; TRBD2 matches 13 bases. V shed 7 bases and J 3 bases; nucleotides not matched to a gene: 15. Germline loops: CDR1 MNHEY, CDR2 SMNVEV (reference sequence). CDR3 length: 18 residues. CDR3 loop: CASTLPPGTSGAHYEQYF. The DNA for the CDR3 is TGTGCCAGCACCCTCCCCCCCGGGACTAGCGGGGCCCACTACGAGCAGTACTTC.

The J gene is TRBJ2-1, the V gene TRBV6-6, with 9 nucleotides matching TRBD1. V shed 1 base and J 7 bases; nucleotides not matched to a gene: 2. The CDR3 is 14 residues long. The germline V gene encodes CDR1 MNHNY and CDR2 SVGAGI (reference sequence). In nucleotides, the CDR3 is TGTGCCAGCAGTTACTATGGACAGGGGAATGAGCAGTTCTTC. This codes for CASSYYGQGNEQFF.

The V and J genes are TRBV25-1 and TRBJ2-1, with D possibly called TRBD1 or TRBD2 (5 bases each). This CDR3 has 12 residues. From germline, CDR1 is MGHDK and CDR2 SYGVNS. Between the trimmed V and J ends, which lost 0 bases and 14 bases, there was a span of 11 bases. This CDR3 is CASSEYEGNEFF. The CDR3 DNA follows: TGTGCCAGCAGTGAATATGAGGGGAACGAGTTCTTC.

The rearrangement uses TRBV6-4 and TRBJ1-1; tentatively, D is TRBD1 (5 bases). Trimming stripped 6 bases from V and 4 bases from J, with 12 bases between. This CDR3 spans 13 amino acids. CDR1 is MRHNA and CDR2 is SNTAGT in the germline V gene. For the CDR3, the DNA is TGTGCCAGCAGCGGAGGGGTGGGCACTGAAGCTTTCTTT. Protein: CASSGGVGTEAFF.

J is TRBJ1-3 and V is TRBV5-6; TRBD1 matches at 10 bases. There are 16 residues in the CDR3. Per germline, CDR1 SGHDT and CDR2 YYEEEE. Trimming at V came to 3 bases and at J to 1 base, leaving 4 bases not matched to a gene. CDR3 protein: CASSYGTGASGNTIYF. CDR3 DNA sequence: TGTGCCAGCAGCTATGGGACAGGGGCTTCTGGAAACACCATATATTTT.

This chain's CDR3 is CASSESPLGTQYF. The CDR3 coding sequence is TGCGCCAGCAGTGAGTCGCCACTAGGTACGCAGTATTTT. The chain is built from TRBV10-1 and TRBJ2-3; tentative D call: TRBD2 (5 bases). The CDR3 extends over 13 amino acids. The V gene lost 0 bases and the J gene lost 8 bases, with 9 bases spanning the gap. Germline-derived CDR1 and CDR2 are WNHNN and SYGVQD (reference sequence).

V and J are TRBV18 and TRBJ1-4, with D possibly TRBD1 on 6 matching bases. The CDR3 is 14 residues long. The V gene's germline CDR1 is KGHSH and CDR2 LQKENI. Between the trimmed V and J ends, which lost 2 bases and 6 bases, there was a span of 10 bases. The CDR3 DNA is TGTGCCAGCTCACCAGGCAGGGGTGATGAAAAACTGTTTTTT. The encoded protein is CASSPGRGDEKLFF.

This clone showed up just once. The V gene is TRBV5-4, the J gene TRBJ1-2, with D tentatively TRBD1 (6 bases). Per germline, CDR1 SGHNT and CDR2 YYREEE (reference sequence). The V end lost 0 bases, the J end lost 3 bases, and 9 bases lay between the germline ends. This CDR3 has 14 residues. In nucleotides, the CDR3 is TGTGCCAGCAGCTTGGAAGGGGGTGACTATGGCTACACCTTC. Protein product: CASSLEGGDYGYTF. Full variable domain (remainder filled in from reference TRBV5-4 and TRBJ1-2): ETGVTQSPTHLIKTRGQQVTLRCSSQSGHNTVSWYQQALGQGPQFIFQYYREEENGRGNFPPRFSGLQFPNYSSELNVNALELDDSALYLCASSLEGGDYGYTFGSGTRLTVV.

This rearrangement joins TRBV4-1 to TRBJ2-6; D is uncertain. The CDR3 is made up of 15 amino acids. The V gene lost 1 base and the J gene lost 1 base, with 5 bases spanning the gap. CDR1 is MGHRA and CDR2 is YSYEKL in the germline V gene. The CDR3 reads CASSQGYSGANVLTF. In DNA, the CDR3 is TGCGCCAGCAGCCAAGGATATTCTGGGGCCAACGTCCTGACTTTC.